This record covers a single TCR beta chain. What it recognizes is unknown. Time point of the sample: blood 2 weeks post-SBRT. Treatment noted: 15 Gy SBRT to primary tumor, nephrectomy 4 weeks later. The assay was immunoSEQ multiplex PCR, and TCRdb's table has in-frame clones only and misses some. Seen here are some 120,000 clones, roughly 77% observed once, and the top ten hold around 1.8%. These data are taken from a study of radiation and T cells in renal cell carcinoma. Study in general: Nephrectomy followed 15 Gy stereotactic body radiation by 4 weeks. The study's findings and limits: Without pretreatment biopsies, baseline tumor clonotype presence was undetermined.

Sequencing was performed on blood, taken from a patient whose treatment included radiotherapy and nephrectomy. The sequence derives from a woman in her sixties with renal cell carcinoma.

The CDR3: CASSDPGQGLGYTF. DNA of the CDR3: TGTGCCAGCAGCGACCCGGGACAGGGTCTGGGCTACACCTTC. V is TRBV7-9 and J is TRBJ1-2; 9 bases agree with TRBD1. From germline, CDR1 is SEHNR and CDR2 FQNEAQ (reference sequence). V shed 5 bases and J 8 bases; nucleotides not matched to a gene: 9. The CDR3 runs to 14 residues.